Listed below are T cell receptor beta chains from one sample, sequenced in a study of shared clonotypes between healthy human individuals. Here immunoSEQ multiplex PCR was the method, and the copy in TCRdb shows in-frame clones only, minus some. Among 1.5 million to 2.5 million clones listed, about 95% were seen once. Sample: naive CD8+ T cells sorted from blood. These receptors were collected from a man younger than 35 in good health. The CDR3 runs from the conserved cysteine through the conserved F or W. Fields, in order: J gene, clone size, V gene, D gene, CDR3 DNA, CDR3 protein. The D gene is left open where the match is weak. Expanded clones are given a class, and other clones once, few, many or no size at all.

TRBJ1-2,-,TRBV5-8,-,TGTGCCAGCAGCTCCAGGGAGGCTATGGATGGCTACACCTTC,CASSSREAMDGYTF
TRBJ1-2,-,TRBV29-1,TRBD1,TGCAGCGTAGAGGACAGGGATGAAGCCTATGGCTACACCTTC,CSVEDRDEAYGYTF
TRBJ2-3,-,TRBV15,TRBD2,TGTGCCACCAGCATCGGGACTAGCAGTAGCACAGATACGCAGTATTTT,CATSIGTSSSTDTQYF
TRBJ2-7,-,TRBV23-1,-,TGCGCCAGCAGCCCACCAGGTGAGAATTCCTACGAGCAGTACTTC,CASSPPGENSYEQYF
TRBJ1-2,-,TRBV5-4,TRBD1,TGTGCCAGCAGCTTGAGACAGGGGAGCTATGGCTACACCTTC,CASSLRQGSYGYTF
TRBJ1-2,few,TRBV27,TRBD1,TGTGCCAGCAGTTTAGTGGCAGGGGGGGATGGCTACACCTTC,CASSLVAGGDGYTF
TRBJ1-2,-,TRBV6-5,-,TGTGCCAGCAGCAACTACGGTGGCTACACCTTC,CASSNYGGYTF
TRBJ1-2,once,TRBV6-1,-,TGTGCCAGCAGTGAAGCAGGCTCCTATGGCTACACCTTC,CASSEAGSYGYTF
TRBJ2-3,-,TRBV11-2,-,TGTGCCAGCAGCTTTTTGGCAGCAGACACAGATACGCAGTATTTT,CASSFLAADTDTQYF
TRBJ2-7,once,TRBV4-1,-,TGCGCCAGCAGCCAAGAGACCGGGACACCTTCCTACGAGCAGTACTTC,CASSQETGTPSYEQYF